This T cell receptor (beta chain) was found in a study of cytomegalovirus exposure and HLA in healthy donors (dated by TCRdb to the late 2010s). Background on the whole study: An earlier analysis of roughly 610 of the donors reported under 300 Gb of sequence data and 117 million unique TCR beta sequences obtained from around 170 million T cells. Roughly 310 gigabases of sequencing data and around 87 million unique TCR sequences were included in an early release covering around 600 HLA-typed donors. Of the approximately 370 genotyped donors, 80% to 90% were placed in the genetic ancestry cluster associated with self-reported Caucasian donors. The study was designed to test whether signatures of past pathogen exposure could be identified by cataloging public T cell receptors. The T cell repertoires of 666 subjects were profiled by immunosequencing and related to cytomegalovirus serostatus. A separate validation cohort of 100 to 150 different subjects was used in addition to the approximately 700-subject first cohort. The study combined high-throughput TCR immunosequencing, statistical association of individual TCRs with disease status, and machine learning to predict cytomegalovirus infection status. A later analysis re-examined previously published TCR beta repertoires from just over 650 donors and added high-resolution HLA genotyping to investigate patterns of TCR occurrence. Rather than using new phenotypic data, the later analysis identified candidate immune exposures from TCR beta sequences and from how often those sequences occurred across donors. An earlier analysis of 450 to 750 of the donors used high-throughput TCR beta sequencing to judge whether each TCR beta V gene segment behaved as functional or pseudogenic. Donor age, sex, ethnicity and CMV serostatus were compiled alongside the repertoire data. A later genetic analysis took genome-wide SNP genotypes for about three fifths of the roughly 700 donors and used that subset as a discovery cohort. Every discovery cohort repertoire had been produced on one sequencing platform. HLA typing covered class I and class II loci at four-digit resolution. Typing coverage differed by locus: A, B, C, DRB1 and DQB1 were typed in roughly 620-630 donors, DQA1 in 522, DPA1 in around 580, and DPB1 in just under 490. A handful of DR-DQ haplotypes were handled as single units for association and clustering because linkage in the cohort was strong. On average, roughly 200,000 unique TCR beta nucleotide sequences were sequenced per donor among fewer than 500 genotyped donors of the cohort, with around 19% of those sequences being non-productive.

The library was generated by the immunoSEQ multiplex PCR assay. The multiplex PCR relied on a mix of 60 forward primers for TCR Vbeta segments and 13 reverse primers for TCR Jbeta segments. The CDR3 region of rearranged TCR beta genes was amplified from genomic DNA with a multiplex PCR assay. Amplified TCR beta libraries were sequenced as 87-base-pair reads on the Illumina HiSeq System. The authors' pipeline ran thus. Across the 600 to 700 repertoires, a later analysis counted 60 million to 90 million unique TCR beta chains, 9.5 million to 13 million of which were shared by at least two donors. To remove PCR and sequencing errors, raw reads were error-corrected and collapsed into unique sequences using a nearest-neighbor algorithm that merged closely related sequences. Alignment of CDR3 sequences to IMGT reference sequences was used to assign V, D and J gene segments. Each retained sequence needed at least a six-nucleotide match to both a V gene segment and a J gene segment. Rearrangements were classified as productive when the CDR3 lacked stop codons and remained in frame with V and J, and all other rearrangements were classified as non-productive. Following IMGT convention, CDR3 was defined as the stretch from the second conserved V-encoded cysteine to the conserved J-encoded phenylalanine. Sequences without an unambiguous match to a single V gene segment were excluded from the earlier analysis of a few hundred of the donors. An earlier analysis of approximately 590 of the donors classified V segments as functional when productive rearrangements were above 56.7% and as segregating when the standard deviation between donors was above 5%. A statistical classification framework was built for diagnosing cytomegalovirus status from the catalog of TCR beta chain sequences. V and J gene assignment, in a later analysis, came from comparing TCR nucleotide sequences with IMGT/GENE-DB human TR gene sequences. Using the TCRdist pipeline, a later analysis assigned CDR3 sequences along with most-parsimonious VDJ recombination scenarios. In a later analysis, each TCR beta chain was defined by its CDR3 amino acid sequence together with its V-gene family, and reads without a unique V-gene family were excluded. In a later analysis, 450 to 600 highly shared, low-generation-probability nucleotide sequences were removed to address suspected cross-contamination and a sequencing artifact. In a later analysis, a clonal expansion index was calculated for each public chain from normalized within-repertoire ranks of inferred template counts. Generation probabilities in a later analysis came from a VDJ recombination model fitted to out-of-frame rearrangements, and those results were checked against IGoR. In a later analysis, TCR-TCR, TCR-HLA and TCR-CMV co-occurrence was scored with hypergeometric tests, and a repertoire-size bias correction was applied to TCR pairs. A later analysis estimated false discovery rates by permuting HLA or CMV assignments 20 times. A later analysis grouped co-occurring TCRs with DBSCAN, adding TCRdist sequence similarity when clustering within HLA-allele-positive subsets. Repertoires with fewer than 30,000 or more than 120,000 public chains were left out of co-occurrence clustering, as were five repertoires with anomalous nucleotide sharing. TCRdb limited this immuneACCESS table to in-frame rearrangements with V and J called. A share of clones is missing; checked studies link under half to unresolved V genes, and the rest is unexplained. V and J calls and clone size follow that table, whereas D and trimming were derived from the DNA. The sample data list about 110,000 clones, and 80% to 85% of these were observed just once. Together, the top ten hold roughly 2% of the sample.

The cohort was made up of several hundred healthy bone marrow donors. Cohort members were all nominally healthy when sampled, although unrecorded immune exposures were likely present. The donor tested CMV seronegative, placing the donor among the 350 or so seronegative members of the cohort. Each donor provided a peripheral blood sample, and peripheral blood mononuclear cells were used for TCR beta sequencing. The Qiagen DNeasy Blood Extraction Kit was used to extract genomic DNA from the blood cell samples. The CDR3, from cysteine to phenylalanine, totals 12 residues. The retained sequence is limited to the CDR3, 36 bases, with the frame set at the first base. The germline V gene (reference sequence) sets CDR1 to GTSNPN and CDR2 to SVGIG. Deletion took 4 bases off V and 1 base off J, with a span of 7 bases between the germline ends. Broad study findings and their caveats: Some IMGT-functional V segments, including TRBV6-2 and TRBV6-3, could not be told apart with the 87-base-pair reads, so those segments were excluded. The classifier was reported to diagnose cytomegalovirus status with high specificity and sensitivity in both the original cohort and the validation cohort. A group of highly shared sequence variants was considered likely to be a technical artifact of the sequencing pipeline. Only TCR beta chains were sequenced in this cohort, and the absence of alpha or paired-chain data limited detectable features. When HLA alleles, especially DR and DQ, strongly co-occurred, attributing TCR associations to individual alleles was difficult. CMV serostatus was the only immune exposure information available for the cohort. In vitro tests confirmed that a few of the cytomegalovirus-associated TCR beta chains recognize cytomegalovirus antigens. According to the authors, the approach could potentially be generalized to other disease states and immunological phenotypes. A later analysis reported that several top co-occurrence clusters appeared linked to parvovirus B19, influenza, CMV and Epstein-Barr virus. At a false discovery rate of 0.05, a later analysis linked 16,951 TCR beta sequences to specific HLA alleles. While some public TCRs were present in many individuals, most TCR sequences turned up only very rarely across donors. Because HLA typing was missing for some donors at each locus, association tests included only the typed subset. V-gene and J-gene trimming of TCR beta chains was associated with a missense DCLRE1C variant in a later genetic analysis, and the association was replicated in an independent cohort. Linkage disequilibrium might explain the correlated functional status among segregating V segments, but an unknown experimental factor could not be ruled out. In an earlier analysis of under 600 of the donors, most TCR beta V segments were observed in productive rearrangements about 87% or about 30% of the time, broadly matching IMGT annotations. In a later analysis, HLA-associated TCR beta chains were found to be more clonally expanded and to have lower generation probabilities than equally common non-associated chains. Because counts were too low, under 20 rarely observed V segments, including chromosome 9 orphons, were left out of the earlier analysis of 587 of the donors. A later genetic analysis reported fewer N-insertions in productive TCRs among donors in an Asian-associated ancestry cluster than the roughly 700-donor mean. In a later analysis, TCR association rates were found to vary across HLA loci, with the most associated TCRs seen for DRB1 alleles and the fewest for HLA-C alleles. In the study, approximately 160 TCR beta chains were listed as associated with cytomegalovirus. According to a later analysis, most CMV-associated TCR beta chains appeared to be HLA-restricted, and the HLA associations seemed to be driven largely by CMV exposure. Roughly uniform sequencing depth across donors was assumed in presence/absence analyses, although this assumption may not hold. A further reported finding was that TCR beta sequences accurately predicted the HLA-A and HLA-B alleles for most subjects in the first cohort.

Turning to this clone: Its cognate antigen has yet to be identified. Base qualities are not provided; no much larger clone lies one nucleotide away.

The sequencing input was PBMCs. This TCR was recovered from a woman in her 30s in good health and CMV-seronegative. The chain uses TRBV30 and TRBJ1-2, with no D gene named confidently. The sequenced DNA is TGTGCCTGGACAGCGAATAACTATGGCTACACCTTC. Protein translation: CAWTANNYGYTF.